A single sample gave rise to the 20 T cell receptor beta chains below, sequenced in a study of blood T cell repertoires in COVID-19. Sequencing used immunoSEQ multiplex PCR; TCRdb keeps in-frame clones, though not all of them. Of fewer than 150,000 clones in the sample, 88% are singletons; the top ten hold roughly 10%. What was sequenced was peripheral blood. Receptors originate from a man aged 45-60 years with active or convalescent COVID-19.

The J gene is TRBJ2-4, the V gene TRBV10-3; 8 nucleotides agree with TRBD1. From germline, CDR1 is ENHRY and CDR2 SYGVKD. The CDR3 spans 13 residues. V shed 8 bases, J shed 9 bases, and the junction held 9 bases outside the gene matches. The CDR3 spells CAIGQGPGSIQYF. CDR3 nucleotide sequence: TGTGCCATCGGACAGGGCCCCGGTTCCATTCAGTACTTC.

This clone was observed a few times. This sequence joins TRBV29-1 and TRBJ1-5, with 8 positions matching TRBD1. CDR1 is SQVTM, CDR2 ANQGSEA, per germline. The CDR3 is 13 residues long. The J segment lost 3 bases and the V segment lost 7 bases, leaving 5 bases of the junction unmatched. For the CDR3, the DNA is TGCAGCGCCGCGACAGGGGTCAATCAGCCCCAGCATTTT. It translates to CSAATGVNQPQHF.

The CDR3 is CSVVGALGTDTQYF. Here the CDR3 DNA reads TGCAGCGTTGTGGGGGCCTTAGGGACAGATACGCAGTATTTT. The chain recombines TRBV29-1 with TRBJ2-3; the D gene is possibly TRBD1 (6 bases). The CDR3 is 14 residues long. The V gene lost 4 bases and the J gene lost 3 bases, with 14 bases spanning the gap. Germline-derived CDR1 and CDR2 are SQVTM and ANQGSEA.

This chain uses TRBV28 with TRBJ1-5, with D hard to call. Trimming left V 5 bases short and J 6 bases short, with 8 bases between. Looked up from germline, CDR1 is MDHEN and CDR2 is SYDVKM. This CDR3 is built from 12 residues. CDR3 sequence reads: CASSVSVQPQHF. In DNA form, the CDR3 reads TGTGCCAGCAGTGTCTCGGTTCAGCCCCAGCATTTT.

This clone occurred once. V usage is TRBV7-8 and J usage is TRBJ2-7; 12 bases fit TRBD1. Trimming took 5 bases from V and 7 from J; bases not matched to a gene: 6. The V gene's germline CDR1 is SGHVS and CDR2 FQNEAQ. This CDR3 is built from 14 residues. The DNA for the CDR3 is TGTGCCAGCAGCCCCGGGACAGGGGGCCGGGAGCAGTACTTC. Translated, it gives CASSPGTGGREQYF.

The chain is built from TRBV27 and TRBJ2-3; 7 positions match TRBD2. CDR1 and CDR2 from the germline V gene are MNHEY and SMNVEV (reference sequence). The trim removed 1 base at V and 0 bases at J, leaving 4 bases unmatched. The CDR3 has 16 amino acids. This CDR3 is CASSLLSSGSTDTQYF. The CDR3, as DNA: TGTGCCAGCAGTTTATTGTCTAGCGGTAGCACAGATACGCAGTATTTT.

The chain links TRBV2 to TRBJ2-5; no reliable D call. Trimming removed 8 bases from V and 5 bases from J, with 12 bases in between. Germline CDR1 is SNHLY and CDR2 is FYNNEI. The CDR3 has 12 amino acids. CDR3 region: CASGSGGETQYF. The CDR3 nucleotides are TGTGCCAGCGGTTCGGGTGGGGAGACCCAGTACTTC. The full variable domain, completed using reference TRBV2 and TRBJ2-5, is EPEVTQTPSHQVTQMGQEVILRCVPISNHLYFYWYRQILGQKVEFLVSFYNNEISEKSEIFDDQFSVERPDGSNFTLKIRSTKLEDSAMYFCASGSGGETQYFGPGTRLLVL.

The J gene is TRBJ2-7, the V gene TRBV7-9; weak D call: TRBD1 (6 bases). The CDR3 consists of 13 residues. Germline V CDR1 and CDR2: SEHNR, FQNEAQ (reference sequence). The V end was cut by 10 bases, the J end by 3 bases, with 16 bases between. Here the CDR3 DNA reads TGTGCCATTCGCCAAGGGGGTAACTACGAGCAGTACTTC. Its translation is CAIRQGGNYEQYF.

This rearrangement joins TRBV28 to TRBJ1-2, with a weak D call TRBD1 (6 bases). The CDR3 is 14 residues long. Per germline, CDR1 MDHEN and CDR2 SYDVKM. Trimming removed 2 bases from V and 8 bases from J, with 15 bases in between. The CDR3 sequence: CASSLAASRGGYTF. CDR3 nucleotide sequence: TGTGCCAGCAGTTTAGCCGCCAGCAGGGGCGGCTACACCTTC.

The rearrangement links TRBV19 to TRBJ2-1; 15 bases are a match to TRBD2. The CDR3 extends over 18 amino acids. In germline, CDR1 is LNHDA, CDR2 SQIVND (reference sequence). Losses at the gene ends were 4 bases for V and 2 bases for J; bases not matched to a gene: 6. The CDR3 spells CASSKGLAGGRTYNEQFF. The CDR3 region has the DNA TGTGCCAGTAGTAAGGGACTAGCGGGAGGTCGAACCTACAATGAGCAGTTCTTC.

This sequence joins TRBV2 and TRBJ2-7; 8 bases map to TRBD1. The CDR3 extends over 14 amino acids. V gave up 4 bases and J gave up 9 bases; unmatched junction bases: 11. The germline V gene encodes CDR1 SNHLY and CDR2 FYNNEI. CDR3 DNA: TGTGCCAGCAGTGTAATGGACAGGGAAGGGGGGCAGTACTTC. It codes for CASSVMDREGGQYF.

The V call is TRBV6-5, the J call TRBJ2-1, with 14 bases aligning to TRBD2. The CDR3 contains 16 residues. Germline CDR1 and CDR2: MNHEY and SVGAGI. The ends lost 4 bases at V and 10 bases at J; junction bases unmatched: 9. The DNA for the CDR3 is TGTGCCAGCAGTTCCGTCGGACTAGCGGGAGGTGGGGAGCAGTTCTTC. Encoded protein: CASSSVGLAGGGEQFF.

The rearrangement links TRBV27 to TRBJ2-7; 9 bases map to TRBD1. The trim removed 2 bases at V and 2 bases at J, leaving 4 bases unmatched. There are 15 residues in the CDR3. Per the germline V gene, CDR1 is MNHEY and CDR2 is SMNVEV (reference sequence). The CDR3 region is CASSLAGTGPYEQYF. CDR3 in DNA: TGTGCCAGCAGTTTAGCCGGGACAGGGCCCTACGAGCAGTACTTC.

The J gene is TRBJ1-1, the V gene TRBV2; D perhaps matches TRBD1 (6 bases). Germline CDR1 and CDR2: SNHLY and FYNNEI. CDR3 length: 15 residues. The V and J ends lost 5 bases and 0 bases respectively, with 13 bases between them. The DNA of the CDR3 is TGTGCCAGCAGTAGAGGGGGACGGCTGAACACTGAAGCTTTCTTT. It encodes CASSRGGRLNTEAFF.

The CDR3 DNA reads as TGTGCCATCAGTAGGACAGGGGGATTGGAGACCCAGTACTTC. As protein: CAISRTGGLETQYF. The chain recombines TRBV10-3 with TRBJ2-5; 10 bases are a match to TRBD1. V lost 5 bases and J lost 5; bases outside the gene matches: 5. This CDR3 region has 14 residues. The germline V gene encodes CDR1 ENHRY and CDR2 SYGVKD.

J is TRBJ2-6 and V is TRBV28, with TRBD1 identical over 10 bases. The germline gives CDR1 MDHEN, CDR2 SYDVKM. The CDR3 runs 17 residues. J lost 1 base, V lost 7 bases, and 7 bases had no gene match. The DNA of the CDR3 is TGTGCCAGCACCCCCCGACAGGGGGCATCTGGGGCCAACGTCCTGACTTTC. This sequence encodes CASTPRQGASGANVLTF.

The rearrangement joins TRBV6-6 to TRBJ1-1, with D tentatively TRBD1 (6 bases). The V and J ends lost 11 bases and 6 bases respectively, with 16 bases between them. The CDR3 spans 12 residues. Germline V lookup: CDR1 MNHNY, CDR2 SVGAGI (reference sequence). The CDR3 spells CALGARGPEAFF. In nucleotides, the CDR3 is TGTGCCCTCGGGGCCAGGGGACCTGAAGCTTTCTTT.

This chain connects TRBV19 to TRBJ2-3; 8 bases line up with TRBD1. CDR1 is LNHDA and CDR2 is SQIVND in the germline V gene (reference sequence). Unmatched junction bases numbered 9, after V lost 7 bases and J lost 0 bases. This CDR3 is 16 amino acids long. The CDR3, as DNA: TGTGCCAGTACCGTAAGGACAGGGACTAGCACAGATACGCAGTATTTT. This sequence encodes CASTVRTGTSTDTQYF.

V is TRBV27 and J is TRBJ1-2, with D maybe TRBD1 (6 bases). This CDR3 spans 12 amino acids. V was shortened by 10 bases and J by 5 bases, with 14 bases between the two germline ends. In germline, CDR1 is MNHEY, CDR2 SMNVEV (reference sequence). Here the CDR3 DNA reads TGTGCCACCGGGGTGGGGGCTTATGGCTACACCTTC. Amino acids: CATGVGAYGYTF.

This rearrangement joins TRBV6-5 to TRBJ2-1; TRBD2 agrees at 9 bases. The CDR3 extends over 16 amino acids. Germline V gene lookup returns CDR1 MNHEY and CDR2 SVGAGI. The V gene end was trimmed by 1 base and the J gene end by 4 bases; junction bases not matched to a gene: 5. The CDR3 nucleotides read TGTGCCAGCAGTTACTTTAGCGGGAGAGGGTACAATGAGCAGTTCTTC. Translation: CASSYFSGRGYNEQFF.